Presented here are 20 T cell receptor beta chains from one specimen sequenced in a study of T cells after yellow fever vaccination. TCRdb re-derived calls from the 5' RACE reads in MiXCR, one entry per CDR3 protein. The sample includes roughly 74,000 distinct CDR3 sequences, approximately 7% of them seen just once. This specimen consisted of CD8+ T cells sorted from PBMCs, obtained 5 days after the first yellow fever vaccination. The source is a man aged 18 to 30 who received the YFV17D yellow fever vaccine.

This clonotype was counted many times. CDR3 nucleotide sequence: TGTGCCAGCAGCGCATTCGTGGGTCACACTGAAGCTTTCTTT. Translating gives CASSAFVGHTEAFF. The chain has TRBV9 and TRBJ1-1; the D is unclear. From germline, CDR1 is SGDLS and CDR2 YYNGEE. Between the trimmed V and J ends, which lost 3 bases and 3 bases, there was a span of 12 bases. The CDR3 is made up of 14 amino acids. The full variable domain, in which reference TRBV9 and TRBJ1-1 provide the parts outside the CDR3, is DSGVTQTPKHLITATGQRVTLRCSPRSGDLSVYWYQQSLDQGLQFLIQYYNGEERAKGNILERFSAQQFPDLHSELNLSSLELGDSALYFCASSAFVGHTEAFFGQGTRLTVV.

This clonotype was seen ten or more times. The V call is TRBV7-2, the J call TRBJ2-3, with D perhaps matching TRBD1 or TRBD2 (6 bases each). CDR1 is SGHTA and CDR2 is FQGNSA in the germline V gene. The V end was cut by 5 bases, the J end by 6 bases, with 15 bases between. The CDR3 loop spans 14 amino acids. CDR3 nucleotide sequence: TGTGCCAGCAGCGCCCTGAGGGGGGCGGATACGCAGTATTTT. Residues: CASSALRGADTQYF.

This clonotype was observed a few times. The V gene is TRBV5-6, the J gene TRBJ2-2; the D gene is possibly TRBD1 (5 bases). CDR1 and CDR2 from the germline V gene are SGHDT and YYEEEE. The CDR3 consists of 16 residues. Trimming left V 1 base short and J 4 bases short, with 14 bases between. This chain's CDR3 is CASSLSSRAVTGELFF. For the CDR3, the DNA is TGTGCCAGCAGCTTGTCTTCCAGGGCGGTCACCGGGGAGCTGTTTTTT.

This clonotype was found many times. The chain uses TRBV5-6 and TRBJ2-1; TRBD2 matches 7 bases. This CDR3 spans 14 amino acids. V lost 6 bases and J lost 1; bases outside the gene matches: 4. Germline V gene sequence: CDR1 SGHDT, CDR2 YYEEEE. Written as DNA, the CDR3 is TGTGCCAGCACCTGGGGGGGATCCTACAATGAGCAGTTCTTC. This translates into CASTWGGSYNEQFF.

This clonotype has a count of ten or more. V and J are TRBV4-3 and TRBJ2-7, with unresolved D. This CDR3 has 15 residues. The V gene lost 0 bases and the J gene lost 3 bases, with 12 bases spanning the gap. CDR1 and CDR2 (germline): LGHNA, YSLEER. CDR3 nucleotide sequence: TGCGCCAGCAGCCAAGACTCTTCCCTCAGCTACGAGCAGTACTTC. This encodes CASSQDSSLSYEQYF.

This clonotype was counted only a few times. CDR3 nucleotides: TGTGCCAGCAGCACCGGGACAAATGCCCAACAGCCCCAGCATTTT. The encoded protein is CASSTGTNAQQPQHF. This sequence joins TRBV6-1 and TRBJ1-5; maybe TRBD1 (6 bases). CDR3 length equals 15 residues. The germline gives CDR1 MNHNS, CDR2 SASEGT. Trimming stripped 6 bases from V and 7 bases from J, with 19 bases between.

In this sample, this clonotype turned up many times. This rearrangement joins TRBV5-1 to TRBJ1-1, with D possibly being TRBD1 (5 bases). CDR3 length equals 15 residues. CDR1 is SGHRS, CDR2 YFSETQ, per germline. Trimming took 7 bases from V and 0 from J, leaving 16 bases between them. The CDR3 region is CASSIPGRMNTEAFF. The CDR3 nucleotides read TGCGCCAGCTCCATTCCGGGGCGAATGAACACTGAAGCTTTCTTT. The whole variable domain, remainder taken from reference TRBV5-1 and TRBJ1-1, is KAGVTQTPRYLIKTRGQQVTLSCSPISGHRSVSWYQQTPGQGLQFLFEYFSETQRNKGNFPGRFSGRQFSNSRSEMNVSTLELGDSALYLCASSIPGRMNTEAFFGQGTRLTVV.

The gene calls are TRBV2 and TRBJ1-1; 7 bases agree with TRBD1. Germline trimming cut 7 bases from V and 7 bases from J; bases unmatched to any gene: 3. CDR1 is SNHLY, CDR2 FYNNEI, per germline. The CDR3 has 11 residues. CDR3 coding DNA: TGTGCCAGCATTCAGGGGGGTGAAGCTTTCTTT. It specifies CASIQGGEAFF.

This clonotype has a count of ten or more. The chain employs TRBV12-3 or TRBV12-4 and TRBJ2-3; the D gene is possibly TRBD1 (5 bases). Trimming removed 3 bases at V and 1 base at J, with 17 bases between. The CDR3 spans 17 residues. The CDR3 bases are TGTGCCAGCAGTTTTGGGTTCGGCAGGGCGGGCACAGATACGCAGTATTTT. It translates to CASSFGFGRAGTDTQYF.

The table lists this clonotype with many counts. The genes are TRBV20-1 and TRBJ2-3; D is ambiguous. The CDR3 consists of 13 residues. The V and J ends lost 1 base and 4 bases respectively, with 9 bases between them. The germline V gene has CDR1 DFQATT and CDR2 SNEGSKA (reference sequence). Here the CDR3 reads CSARANRPDTQYF. The CDR3 region has the DNA TGCAGTGCTAGAGCCAACCGGCCAGATACGCAGTATTTT.

The CDR3 coding sequence is TGTGCCAGCAGCATCGGGCGGGGGGAGACCCAGTACTTC. Its protein is CASSIGRGETQYF. The V and J genes are TRBV7-9 and TRBJ2-5; 7 bases match TRBD2. The CDR3 totals 13 residues. CDR1 SEHNR and CDR2 FQNEAQ come from the germline V gene (reference sequence). J lost 5 bases, V lost 5 bases, and 5 bases had no gene match.

This rearrangement joins TRBV4-1 to TRBJ1-2, with D possibly being TRBD1 (5 bases). With 6 bases removed from V and 8 bases from J, the gap between germline ends came to 22 bases. Germline V lookup: CDR1 MGHRA, CDR2 YSYEKL. The CDR3 extends over 15 amino acids. CDR3 protein: CASRQTIGTSRGYTF. In nucleotides, the CDR3 is TGCGCCAGCAGACAAACTATCGGGACTAGTAGGGGCTACACCTTC.

A few counts support this clonotype. The chain uses TRBV6-1 and TRBJ1-6, with D perhaps matching TRBD1 (5 bases). The germline gives CDR1 MNHNS, CDR2 SASEGT. Trimming removed 4 bases at V and 6 bases at J, with 10 bases between. This CDR3 comprises 14 residues. The CDR3 sequence: CASSAGPSNSPLHF. The CDR3 DNA sequence: TGTGCCAGCAGTGCGGGACCGAGTAATTCACCCCTCCACTTT.

V usage is TRBV5-1 and J usage is TRBJ2-5; D unresolved. V shed 7 bases and J shed 2 bases, with 12 bases lying between them. The CDR3 loop spans 13 amino acids. CDR1 and CDR2 from the germline V gene are SGHRS and YFSETQ. DNA for the CDR3: TGCGCCAGCCACCCCCGGGTTCAAGAGACCCAGTACTTC. Amino acid sequence: CASHPRVQETQYF. Full variable domain (missing parts from reference TRBV5-1 and TRBJ2-5): KAGVTQTPRYLIKTRGQQVTLSCSPISGHRSVSWYQQTPGQGLQFLFEYFSETQRNKGNFPGRFSGRQFSNSRSEMNVSTLELGDSALYLCASHPRVQETQYFGPGTRLLVL.

Ten or more counts support this clonotype. The chain is built from TRBV7-8 and TRBJ1-1; TRBD1 is a possible D gene (5 bases). Trimming pared 4 bases from V and 6 bases from J, leaving 12 bases between. The CDR3 loop spans 13 amino acids. The germline CDR1 and CDR2 sequences are SGHVS and FQNEAQ. DNA of the CDR3: TGTGCCAGCAGCTCCCCGGGGCTGCCTGAAGCTTTCTTT. Translated, it gives CASSSPGLPEAFF.

This clonotype was counted between two and nine times. The chain has TRBV12-3 or TRBV12-4 and TRBJ1-2; tentatively, D is TRBD1 (6 bases). The CDR3 is made up of 13 amino acids. V lost 6 bases, J lost 8 bases, and 16 bases lay in between. DNA for the CDR3: TGTGCCAGCAGATCCACAGGGTCCGGCGGCTACACCTTC. Translation: CASRSTGSGGYTF.

This clonotype appeared many times. V and J are TRBV7-6 and TRBJ2-3, with 7 bases identical to TRBD1. Germline CDR1 is SGHVS and CDR2 is FNYEAQ. Unmatched junction bases numbered 6, after V lost 4 bases and J lost 2 bases. This CDR3 region has 15 residues. CDR3 bases: TGTGCCAGCAGCTCCACAGGGGTTTACACAGATACGCAGTATTTT. Protein product: CASSSTGVYTDTQYF.

This clonotype has a count of ten or more. This sequence joins TRBV4-2 and TRBJ2-7, with D perhaps being TRBD1 or TRBD2 (5 bases each). This CDR3 is 14 amino acids long. CDR1 is LGHNA and CDR2 is YNFKEQ in the germline V gene. The ends were cut back, 1 base at V and 5 bases at J, with 12 bases in the middle. The CDR3 bases are TGTGCCAGCAGCCAAGGGTGGGGGTGGAACGAGCAGTACTTC. This translates into CASSQGWGWNEQYF.

The rearrangement joins TRBV30 to TRBJ2-2; possible D gene TRBD2, 6 bases. With 2 bases removed from V and 8 bases from J, the gap between germline ends came to 12 bases. This CDR3 is built from 13 residues. The germline V gene encodes CDR1 GTSNPN and CDR2 SVGIG (reference sequence). CDR3 bases: TGTGCCTGGAGTATCGCCAGCGGGGGGGAGCTGTTTTTT. Translating gives CAWSIASGGELFF. The full variable domain, rest sourced from reference TRBV30 and TRBJ2-2, is SQTIHQWPATLVQPVGSPLSLECTVEGTSNPNLYWYRQAAGRGLQLLFYSVGIGQISSEVPQNLSASRPQDRQFILSSKKLLLSDSGFYLCAWSIASGGELFFGEGSRLTVL.

The chain joins TRBV7-9 to TRBJ1-6; D is uncertain. V was trimmed by 1 base and J by 3 bases, leaving 4 bases between them. The germline CDR1 and CDR2 sequences are SEHNR and FQNEAQ (reference sequence). This CDR3 is 14 amino acids long. The CDR3 DNA is TGTGCCAGCAGCTTAGAACTCTATAATTCACCCCTCCACTTT. This sequence encodes CASSLELYNSPLHF.